Each of the 32 T cell receptor beta chains below was sequenced from the same sample in a study of blood T cell repertoires in COVID-19. Clones were read by immunoSEQ multiplex PCR, and TCRdb kept only the in-frame ones, dropping some. The table includes tens of thousands of clones, around 80% detected once. Material for sequencing was peripheral blood. The source is a man aged 70 or older with acute or convalescent COVID-19.

This clone came up once. The chain uses TRBV6-5 and TRBJ1-5; D is ambiguous. This CDR3 region has 13 residues. V lost 4 bases and J lost 5, with 9 bases in between. Germline loops: CDR1 MNHEY, CDR2 SVGAGI. The CDR3 coding sequence is TGTGCCAGCAGTTCCCGGGAGGATCAGCCCCAGCATTTT. As protein: CASSSREDQPQHF.

This clone was seen a single time. The junction does not match germline at one end; this may be a read error. The chain is built from TRBV29-1 and TRBJ2-3; TRBD2 agrees at 10 bases. Germline CDR1 SQVTM, CDR2 ANQGSEA. The CDR3 runs to 16 residues. CDR3 nucleotide sequence: TGCAGCGCCGGTCGGTCTAGCGGGGGACGCACGGATACGCAGTATTTT. This translates into CSAGRSSGGRTDTQYF.

The rearrangement links TRBV5-1 to TRBJ1-4, with TRBD1 identical over 7 bases. Germline V gives CDR1 SGHRS, CDR2 YFSETQ. CDR3 length: 14 residues. J gave up 5 bases and V 4 bases, and 5 bases lay outside the gene matches. The CDR3 loop is CASSRGQSNEKLFF. CDR3 DNA sequence: TGCGCCAGCAGCCGGGGACAGAGCAATGAAAAACTGTTTTTT.

The chain employs TRBV11-2 and TRBJ2-7, with 12 positions matching TRBD2. The CDR3 has 15 amino acids. V dropped 4 bases and J dropped 4; count of bases not matched to a gene: 5. The germline V gene encodes CDR1 SGHAT and CDR2 FQNNGV. CDR3 in DNA: TGTGCCAGCAGCTCCCCTAGCGGGGGGGCATACGAGCAGTACTTC. Protein: CASSSPSGGAYEQYF.

This chain joins TRBV5-4 and TRBJ2-5; 8 bases map to TRBD1. This CDR3 is 14 amino acids long. With V trimmed by 4 bases and J by 4 bases, 6 bases remained unmatched. Looked up from germline, CDR1 is SGHNT and CDR2 is YYREEE (reference sequence). The CDR3 DNA reads TGTGCCAGCAGCGCGGGACAGGAGGGAGAGACCCAGTACTTC. This translates into CASSAGQEGETQYF. The full variable domain, rest sourced from reference TRBV5-4 and TRBJ2-5, is ETGVTQSPTHLIKTRGQQVTLRCSSQSGHNTVSWYQQALGQGPQFIFQYYREEENGRGNFPPRFSGLQFPNYSSELNVNALELDDSALYLCASSAGQEGETQYFGPGTRLLVL.

The V and J genes are TRBV25-1 and TRBJ1-4; 10 bases match TRBD1. The V and J ends lost 7 bases and 8 bases, in that order; junction bases with no gene match: 10. CDR1 is MGHDK and CDR2 is SYGVNS in the germline V gene. The CDR3 extends over 15 amino acids. CDR3 amino acids: CASTETGQGSEKLFF. DNA of the CDR3: TGTGCCAGCACAGAGACGGGACAGGGGAGCGAAAAACTGTTTTTT.

This CDR3 reads CASSLQLEGNEQFF. The CDR3 coding sequence is TGTGCCAGCAGCTTACAGTTGGAGGGGAATGAGCAGTTCTTC. J is TRBJ2-1 and V is TRBV11-2; a possible D gene is TRBD2 (6 bases). This CDR3 has 14 residues. Germline V gene lookup returns CDR1 SGHAT and CDR2 FQNNGV. Trimming removed 2 bases from V and 7 bases from J, with 12 bases in between.

This clone was counted only a few times. This chain links TRBV6-2 or TRBV6-3 with TRBJ2-7; D possibly corresponds to TRBD2 (6 bases). The V gene's germline CDR1 is MNHEY and CDR2 SVGEGT. The ends were cut back, 0 bases at V and 2 bases at J, with 11 bases in the middle. The CDR3 runs to 15 residues. The CDR3 coding sequence is TGTGCCAGCAGTTACTCACGGGACTCCCCCTACGAGCAGTACTTC. As protein: CASSYSRDSPYEQYF.

The chain links TRBV6-5 to TRBJ1-1; D is possibly TRBD1 (6 bases). V shed 11 bases and J shed 2 bases, with 12 bases lying between them. This CDR3 comprises 12 residues. The V gene's germline CDR1 is MNHEY and CDR2 SVGAGI. The CDR3 nucleotides are TGTGCCGGAACAGGGAGTAACACTGAAGCTTTCTTT. This encodes CAGTGSNTEAFF.

This clone has just one count. The gene calls are TRBV18 and TRBJ1-1, with D possibly being TRBD1 (6 bases). This CDR3 has 15 residues. From germline, CDR1 is KGHSH and CDR2 LQKENI. V was cut by 3 bases and J by 0 bases, with 11 bases left in between. The CDR3 sequence is CASSPGRDMNTEAFF. The DNA of the CDR3 is TGTGCCAGCTCACCGGGCCGGGACATGAACACTGAAGCTTTCTTT.

This sequence joins TRBV5-1 and TRBJ2-7; D unclear. There are 12 residues in the CDR3. Germline V CDR1 and CDR2: SGHRS, YFSETQ. Trimming took off 4 bases at V and 1 base at J, with 6 bases between the two ends. The CDR3 nucleotides are TGCGCCAGCAGCCGAGATTCCTACGAGCAGTACTTC. Translated, it gives CASSRDSYEQYF.

V and J are TRBV27 and TRBJ2-1; 8 positions match TRBD1. Unmatched junction bases numbered 14, after V lost 7 bases and J lost 6 bases. The CDR3 contains 16 residues. The germline V gene encodes CDR1 MNHEY and CDR2 SMNVEV (reference sequence). The CDR3 spells CASNQGALGLGNEQFF. The CDR3 region has the DNA TGTGCCAGCAATCAGGGGGCGCTAGGTCTTGGCAATGAGCAGTTCTTC.

The rearrangement links TRBV30 to TRBJ2-7; D remains unclear. The germline CDR1 and CDR2 sequences are GTSNPN and SVGIG (reference sequence). Between the trimmed V and J ends, which lost 3 bases and 3 bases, there was a span of 18 bases. This CDR3 comprises 15 residues. This CDR3 reads CAWRILTGSSYEQYF. CDR3 nucleotides: TGTGCCTGGAGGATTCTTACCGGGTCCAGCTACGAGCAGTACTTC. The full variable domain, rest sourced from reference TRBV30 and TRBJ2-7, is SQTIHQWPATLVQPVGSPLSLECTVEGTSNPNLYWYRQAAGRGLQLLFYSVGIGQISSEVPQNLSASRPQDRQFILSSKKLLLSDSGFYLCAWRILTGSSYEQYFGPGTRLTVT.

In this sample, this clone turned up a few times. CDR3 nucleotide sequence: TGTGCCAGCAGCTCACAGGCGCACTATGGCTACACCTTC. This translates into CASSSQAHYGYTF. The V and J genes are TRBV5-6 and TRBJ1-2; possibly TRBD1 for D (5 bases). V lost 3 bases to trimming and J lost 3 bases, with 9 bases between them. CDR3 length: 13 residues. Germline-derived CDR1 and CDR2 are SGHDT and YYEEEE.

CDR3 bases: TGTGCCAGCAGCCAAGCCGAGAATCAGCCCCAGCATTTT. Translating it yields CASSQAENQPQHF. The chain joins TRBV3-1 (or the pseudogene TRBV3-2) to TRBJ1-5, with D unresolved. V was cut by 1 base and J by 4 bases, with 5 bases left in between. The length of the CDR3 is 13 residues. Germline CDR1 is LGHDT and CDR2 is YNNKEL (reference sequence).

This chain links TRBV29-1 with TRBJ1-1; TRBD1 agrees at 10 bases. CDR1 SQVTM and CDR2 ANQGSEA come from the germline V gene. This CDR3 region has 13 residues. After removal of 7 bases from V and 5 bases from J, the junction contained 7 bases not matched to a gene. DNA of the CDR3: TGCAGCGCACGGGACAGGGGAGGAACTGAAGCTTTCTTT. Protein product: CSARDRGGTEAFF.

The chain carries TRBV29-1 and TRBJ2-5, with D perhaps TRBD1 (6 bases). The germline V gene has CDR1 SQVTM and CDR2 ANQGSEA. CDR3 length: 13 residues. Trimming shortened V by 6 bases and J by 1 base, and 12 bases separated the two germline ends. The CDR3 protein is CSVVTGFQETQYF. CDR3 coding DNA: TGCAGCGTCGTGACAGGATTCCAAGAGACCCAGTACTTC.

This clone was observed a few times. The chain combines TRBV11-2 with TRBJ1-5; D is uncertain. This CDR3 comprises 12 residues. Trimming removed 1 base at V and 6 bases at J, with 4 bases between. Germline V gene data show CDR1 as SGHAT and CDR2 as FQNNGV. CDR3 amino acids: CASSLAGQPQHF. CDR3 nucleotide sequence: TGTGCCAGCAGCTTAGCAGGTCAGCCCCAGCATTTT.

The chain couples TRBV12-3 or TRBV12-4 to TRBJ1-1; 7 nucleotides line up with TRBD1. The junction had 6 bases not matched to a gene; V was cut back by 3 bases and J by 8 bases. This CDR3 comprises 13 residues. CDR3 amino acids: CASSFTGGQEAFF. The CDR3 DNA is TGTGCCAGCAGTTTTACCGGGGGACAGGAAGCTTTCTTT.

The rearrangement links TRBV19 to TRBJ2-3; possible D gene TRBD2, 5 bases. CDR1 is LNHDA and CDR2 is SQIVND in the germline V gene (reference sequence). This CDR3 contains 14 residues. Trimming cost V 5 bases and J 2 bases, with 11 bases left between them. The CDR3 region is CASSFGLYTDTQYF. Here the CDR3 DNA reads TGTGCCAGTAGTTTCGGACTTTACACAGATACGCAGTATTTT.

This clone was detected only a few times. V and J are TRBV7-8 and TRBJ1-1; 10 positions agree with TRBD1. The V gene end was trimmed by 2 bases and the J gene end by 5 bases; junction bases not matched to a gene: 5. CDR3 length: 15 residues. Germline CDR1 reads SGHVS; CDR2 reads FQNEAQ. The CDR3, as DNA: TGTGCCAGCAGCTTAATGGGACAGGGGCAGACTGAAGCTTTCTTT. It yields the protein CASSLMGQGQTEAFF.

The chain uses TRBV5-4 and TRBJ2-7; D is uncertain. The CDR3 consists of 14 residues. Trimming stripped 4 bases from V and 0 bases from J, with 11 bases between. Germline loops: CDR1 SGHNT, CDR2 YYREEE (reference sequence). CDR3 DNA: TGTGCCAGCAGCCCCGCATGGGCCTCCTACGAGCAGTACTTC. Translated: CASSPAWASYEQYF. Supplemented by reference TRBV5-4 and TRBJ2-7, the full variable domain reads ETGVTQSPTHLIKTRGQQVTLRCSSQSGHNTVSWYQQALGQGPQFIFQYYREEENGRGNFPPRFSGLQFPNYSSELNVNALELDDSALYLCASSPAWASYEQYFGPGTRLTVT.

The chain combines TRBV7-7 with TRBJ2-5, with TRBD2 identical over 10 bases. With 2 bases clipped from V and 5 bases from J, the junction kept 5 bases outside the gene matches. In germline, CDR1 is SSHAT, CDR2 FNYEAQ (reference sequence). The CDR3 has 15 amino acids. The chain's CDR3 is CASSLQRGGRETQYF. The CDR3, as DNA: TGTGCCAGCAGCTTACAGCGGGGGGGCCGGGAGACCCAGTACTTC.

The chain recombines TRBV7-9 with TRBJ2-6; weak D call: TRBD1 (6 bases). Germline lookup yields CDR1 SEHNR and CDR2 FQNEAQ (reference sequence). Trimming pared 1 base from V and 1 base from J, leaving 14 bases between. This CDR3 contains 18 residues. The CDR3 sequence: CASSLGFVGQSGANVLTF. CDR3 nucleotides: TGTGCCAGCAGCTTAGGATTTGTCGGACAGTCTGGGGCCAACGTCCTGACTTTC. Based on the CDR3 plus reference TRBV7-9 and TRBJ2-6, the full variable domain is DTGVSQNPRHKITKRGQNVTFRCDPISEHNRLYWYRQTLGQGPEFLTYFQNEAQLEKSRLLSDRFSAERPKGSFSTLEIQRTEQGDSAMYLCASSLGFVGQSGANVLTFGAGSRLTVL.

The chain has TRBV27 and TRBJ2-3; D is uncertain. The length of the CDR3 is 14 residues. Germline V gene sequence: CDR1 MNHEY, CDR2 SMNVEV (reference sequence). Trimming removed 2 bases from V and 4 bases from J, with 10 bases in between. CDR3 DNA: TGTGCCAGCAGTTTAATGTTTTCATCAGATACGCAGTATTTT. Translated: CASSLMFSSDTQYF.

The chain has TRBV19 and TRBJ1-6, with 7 bases matching TRBD1. Germline trimming cut 3 bases from V and 8 bases from J; bases unmatched to any gene: 7. CDR3 size: 15 residues. From germline, CDR1 is LNHDA and CDR2 SQIVND (reference sequence). The CDR3: CASSMGRGYDSPLHF. The CDR3 DNA reads as TGTGCCAGTAGTATGGGCAGGGGGTACGATTCACCCCTCCACTTT.

Worth noting for this clone: Different DNA sequences within this sample yield the same CDR3. The gene calls are TRBV7-2 and TRBJ1-2; D remains ambiguous. CDR1 is SGHTA and CDR2 is FQGNSA in the germline V gene. This CDR3 has 14 residues. V shed 2 bases and J shed 7 bases, with 14 bases lying between them. The CDR3 DNA sequence: TGTGCCAGCAGCTTAAGCCAAAGAGGGTCTGGCTACACCTTC. Amino acids: CASSLSQRGSGYTF.

This sequence joins TRBV7-2 and TRBJ1-2; D ambiguous. V lost 8 bases and J 4 bases, leaving 14 bases between the germline ends. The CDR3 consists of 13 residues. Germline CDR1 and CDR2: SGHTA and FQGNSA. This chain's CDR3 is CASSESPVYGYTF. The CDR3 DNA follows: TGTGCCAGCTCGGAGTCCCCCGTCTATGGCTACACCTTC.

The CDR3 nucleotides read TGTGCCAGCAAGGACGGCACAGGGGGAAACACCATATATTTT. Protein product: CASKDGTGGNTIYF. This chain uses TRBV28 with TRBJ1-3; TRBD1 is a possible D gene (6 bases). The germline V gene encodes CDR1 MDHEN and CDR2 SYDVKM. This CDR3 has 14 residues. Between the trimmed V and J ends, which lost 7 bases and 4 bases, there was a span of 14 bases.

A note on this clone: The junction departs from the called germline gene at one end, perhaps through a read error. The genes are TRBV5-1 and TRBJ2-2; TRBD1 matches at 8 bases. The CDR3 is 14 amino acids. CDR1 and CDR2 (germline): SGHRS, YFSETQ. The chain's CDR3 is CASHRTGNAGELFF. CDR3 sequence (DNA): TGCGCCAGCCACAGGACAGGGAACGCCGGGGAGCTGTTTTTT. Full variable domain (remainder filled in from reference TRBV5-1 and TRBJ2-2): KAGVTQTPRYLIKTRGQQVTLSCSPISGHRSVSWYQQTPGQGLQFLFEYFSETQRNKGNFPGRFSGRQFSNSRSEMNVSTLELGDSALYLCASHRTGNAGELFFGEGSRLTVL.

This clone was found a few times. The chain uses TRBV4-1 and TRBJ2-7, with 10 bases aligning to TRBD2. The J segment lost 2 bases and the V segment lost 3 bases, leaving 4 bases of the junction unmatched. This CDR3 comprises 15 residues. Germline V lookup: CDR1 MGHRA, CDR2 YSYEKL. The chain's CDR3 is CASSQTLAGAYEQYF. In nucleotides, the CDR3 is TGCGCCAGCAGCCAGACCCTAGCGGGAGCCTACGAGCAGTACTTC.

The chain employs TRBV5-1 and TRBJ1-5; no firm D call. This CDR3 has 14 residues. Trimming left V 3 bases short and J 1 base short, with 8 bases between. Germline V lookup: CDR1 SGHRS, CDR2 YFSETQ. CDR3 nucleotide sequence: TGCGCCAGCAGCTCAGGAACAAGCAATCAGCCCCAGCATTTT. It is translated as CASSSGTSNQPQHF.